What follows are 15 T cell receptor beta chains derived from one specimen sequenced in a study of T cell repertoires in cytomegalovirus infection. TCRdb re-derived calls from the reads in MiXCR, one entry per CDR3 protein. Of under 300,000 distinct CDR3 sequences listed, 22% were seen once; the top ten hold roughly a fifth. These receptors lack a known antigen. Specimen: cultured PBMCs, collected from culture after CMV antigen stimulation. The receptors shown here come from a human donor in good health (CMV status not recorded). Some clones in this sample may be carry-over from other donors' samples.

The rearrangement links TRBV20-1 to TRBJ2-7; D remains unclear. Germline-derived CDR1 and CDR2 are DFQATT and SNEGSKA (reference sequence). Trimming removed 5 bases at V and 0 bases at J, with 14 bases between. The CDR3 loop spans 14 amino acids. This CDR3 reads CSAPKPGSSYEQYF. The DNA for the CDR3 is TGCAGTGCTCCGAAACCCGGGTCCTCCTACGAGCAGTACTTC.

The chain combines TRBV7-9 with TRBJ2-1, with no clear D. The germline V gene encodes CDR1 SEHNR and CDR2 FQNEAQ (reference sequence). The CDR3 consists of 12 residues. The V and J ends lost 5 bases and 8 bases respectively, with 10 bases between them. The DNA for the CDR3 is TGTGCCAGCAGCCCGACCAGGTATGAGCAGTTCTTC. Its protein product is CASSPTRYEQFF.

This clonotype has just a few counts. The V call is TRBV4-1, the J call TRBJ1-2; 9 nucleotides match TRBD1. The CDR3 totals 14 residues. V shed 8 bases, J shed 7 bases, and the junction held 11 bases outside the gene matches. In germline, CDR1 is MGHRA, CDR2 YSYEKL. The CDR3, as DNA: TGCGCCAGCTACGGACAGGGGAAGACTAGTGGCTACACCTTC. Protein: CASYGQGKTSGYTF.

This clonotype was seen a few times. This rearrangement joins TRBV23-1 to TRBJ2-7, with D perhaps TRBD2 (6 bases). TRBV23-1 is an ORF; its function is uncertain. Deletions cut 6 bases from V and 1 base from J, with 13 bases between. CDR3 length: 14 residues. DNA of the CDR3: TGCGCCAGCAGGGGGGACTGGGGTTCCTACGAGCAGTACGTC. Amino acids: CASRGDWGSYEQYV.

The rearrangement joins TRBV6-1 to TRBJ2-7, with a possible D match to TRBD1 (6 bases). The CDR3 has 15 amino acids. Germline CDR1 reads MNHNS; CDR2 reads SASEGT. V was pared by 6 bases and J by 7 bases, with 22 bases between. CDR3 loop: CASSDDRRPRREQYV. CDR3 DNA sequence: TGTGCCAGCAGCGACGACAGGCGCCCTCGTCGGGAGCAGTACGTC.

The table lists this clonotype with a few counts. The gene calls are TRBV7-2 and TRBJ2-7; perhaps TRBD2 as D (6 bases). CDR1 SGHTA and CDR2 FQGNSA come from the germline V gene. V lost 1 base to trimming and J lost 8 bases, with 12 bases between them. The CDR3 spans 13 residues. CDR3 loop: CASSLGEGRKQYF. DNA of the CDR3: TGTGCCAGCAGCTTAGGAGAGGGGAGGAAGCAGTACTTC.

The J gene is TRBJ2-1, the V gene TRBV10-3; 13 nucleotides match TRBD2. The CDR3 runs 17 residues. Germline lookup yields CDR1 ENHRY and CDR2 SYGVKD. J was trimmed by 7 bases and V by 5 bases; bases with no gene match: 11. In DNA form, the CDR3 reads TGTGCCATCAGTTGGACTAGCGGGGGTTTCGGTCGTAATGAGCAGTTCTTC. Its translation: CAISWTSGGFGRNEQFF.

This clonotype was seen repeatedly, ten times or more. The chain recombines TRBV6-1 with TRBJ1-3, with D tentatively TRBD1 (5 bases). The V gene lost 8 bases and the J gene lost 0 bases, with 17 bases spanning the gap. This CDR3 spans 16 amino acids. Per germline, CDR1 MNHNS and CDR2 SASEGT. The CDR3 region has the DNA TGTGCCAGCCTCCGGGTGGGGCAGGACTCTGGAAACACCATATATTTT. This encodes CASLRVGQDSGNTIYF.

The V call is TRBV7-3, the J call TRBJ2-1; 7 nucleotides align to TRBD2. The germline V gene encodes CDR1 SGHTA and CDR2 FQGTGA. The CDR3 runs 13 residues. V was pared by 5 bases and J by 9 bases, with 7 bases of the junction left unmatched. The CDR3 loop reads CASSPKTSSEQFF. The CDR3 nucleotides read TGTGCCAGCAGCCCAAAGACTAGCAGTGAGCAGTTCTTC.

In its sample, this clonotype was seen a few times. The chain joins TRBV7-9 to TRBJ1-1; D is uncertain. The CDR3 runs to 14 residues. Trimming removed 2 bases at V and 1 base at J, with 8 bases between. CDR1 is SEHNR, CDR2 FQNEAQ, per germline (reference sequence). CDR3 residues: CASSLLSQNTEAFF. For the CDR3, the DNA is TGTGCCAGCAGCTTATTATCCCAGAACACTGAAGCTTTCTTT.

This chain connects TRBV7-8 to TRBJ2-3; maybe TRBD2 (6 bases). Germline CDR1 is SGHVS and CDR2 is FQNEAQ. The CDR3 spans 16 residues. V lost 6 bases and J 2 bases, leaving 18 bases between the germline ends. CDR3 sequence reads: CASRPSREWATDTQYF. CDR3 nucleotides: TGTGCCAGCAGACCCAGTCGGGAGTGGGCCACAGATACGCAGTATTTT.

There are a few counts of this clonotype. The gene calls are TRBV7-6 and TRBJ2-7; 11 nucleotides line up with TRBD1. CDR1 and CDR2 from the germline V gene are SGHVS and FNYEAQ. This CDR3 region has 12 residues. The V gene end was trimmed by 8 bases and the J gene end by 5 bases; junction bases not matched to a gene: 2. CDR3: CASGTGGDEQYF. The CDR3 region has the DNA TGTGCCAGCGGGACAGGGGGTGACGAGCAGTACTTC. Looking up the rest from reference TRBV7-6 and TRBJ2-7 gives the full variable domain: GAGVSQSPRYKVTKRGQDVALRCDPISGHVSLYWYRQALGQGPEFLTYFNYEAQQDKSGLPNDRFSAERPEGSISTLTIQRTEQRDSAMYRCASGTGGDEQYFGPGTRLTVT.

This clonotype was observed a few times. The V call is TRBV28, the J call TRBJ2-3; possible D gene TRBD2, 7 bases. The germline V gene encodes CDR1 MDHEN and CDR2 SYDVKM. The CDR3 is made up of 15 amino acids. V lost 6 bases and J 5 bases, leaving 18 bases between the germline ends. The CDR3 reads CASSRVGGLRDTQYF. CDR3 sequence (DNA): TGTGCCAGCAGCCGCGTGGGGGGGCTGAGAGATACGCAGTATTTT.

The chain recombines TRBV25-1 with TRBJ1-2; the D gene is possibly TRBD1 (6 bases). The CDR3 is 13 amino acids. Germline assignment: CDR1 MGHDK and CDR2 SYGVNS. V was shortened by 5 bases and J by 6 bases, with 13 bases between the two germline ends. The CDR3 nucleotides read TGTGCCAGCAGTCCGGGACACAAAAATGGCTACACCTTC. This encodes CASSPGHKNGYTF.

This clonotype was counted a few times. The V gene is TRBV7-2, the J gene TRBJ2-1, with 7 positions matching TRBD2. CDR1 and CDR2 (germline): SGHTA, FQGNSA. There are 13 residues in the CDR3. Trimming removed 4 bases from V and 6 bases from J; junction bases left unmatched: 3. CDR3 bases: TGTGCCAGCAGCTCCTCTAGCGGCAATGAGCAGTTCTTC. Its protein is CASSSSSGNEQFF. The variable domain in full, with the rest retrieved from reference TRBV7-2 and TRBJ2-1, is GAGVSQSPSNKVTEKGKDVELRCDPISGHTALYWYRQSLGQGLEFLIYFQGNSAPDKSGLPSDRFSAERTGGSVSTLTIQRTQQEDSAVYLCASSSSSGNEQFFGPGTRLTVL.